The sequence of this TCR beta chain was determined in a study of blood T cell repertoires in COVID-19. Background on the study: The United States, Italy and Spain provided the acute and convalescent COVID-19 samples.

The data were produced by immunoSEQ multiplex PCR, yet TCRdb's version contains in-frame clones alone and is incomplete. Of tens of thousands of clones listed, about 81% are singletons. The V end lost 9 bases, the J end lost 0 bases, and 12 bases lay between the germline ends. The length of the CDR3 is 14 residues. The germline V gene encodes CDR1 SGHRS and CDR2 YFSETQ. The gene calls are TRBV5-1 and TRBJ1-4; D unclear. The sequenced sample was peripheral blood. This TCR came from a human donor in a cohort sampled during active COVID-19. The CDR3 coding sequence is TGCGCCACCAGGAGAGACTCAACTAATGAAAAACTGTTTTTT. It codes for CATRRDSTNEKLFF.